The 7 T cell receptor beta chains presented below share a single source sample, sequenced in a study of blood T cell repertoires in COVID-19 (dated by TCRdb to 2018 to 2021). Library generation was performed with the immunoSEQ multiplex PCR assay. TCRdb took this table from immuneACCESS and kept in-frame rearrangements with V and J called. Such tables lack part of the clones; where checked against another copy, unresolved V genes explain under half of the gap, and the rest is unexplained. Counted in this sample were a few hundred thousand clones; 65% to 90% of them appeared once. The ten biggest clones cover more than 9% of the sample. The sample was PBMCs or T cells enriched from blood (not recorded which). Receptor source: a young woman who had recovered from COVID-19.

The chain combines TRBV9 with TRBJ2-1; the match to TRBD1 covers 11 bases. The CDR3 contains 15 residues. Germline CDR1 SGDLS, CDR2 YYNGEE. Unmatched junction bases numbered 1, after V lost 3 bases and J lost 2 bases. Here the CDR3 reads CASSGGQGAYNEQFF. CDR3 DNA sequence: TGTGCCAGCAGCGGGGGACAGGGGGCCTACAATGAGCAGTTCTTC.

In DNA form, the CDR3 reads TGTGCCAGCAGCCAAGAGTCAGGGAGGTACGAGCAGTACTTC. This codes for CASSQESGRYEQYF. The genes are TRBV14 and TRBJ2-7; the D gene is possibly TRBD2 (6 bases). The CDR3 runs 14 residues. The germline V gene has CDR1 SGHDN and CDR2 FVKESK. V was trimmed by 0 bases and J by 4 bases, leaving 10 bases between them.

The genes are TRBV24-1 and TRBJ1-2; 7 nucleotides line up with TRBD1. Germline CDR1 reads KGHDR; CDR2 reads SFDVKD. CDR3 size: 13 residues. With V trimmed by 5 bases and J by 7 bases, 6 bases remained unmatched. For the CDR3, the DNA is TGTGCCACCAGTGTCAGAGGGGGCGGTGGCTACACCTTC. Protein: CATSVRGGGGYTF.

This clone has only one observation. CDR3 protein: CASSSGTGGYIEKLFF. Written as DNA, the CDR3 is TGTGCCAGCAGCTCCGGGACAGGGGGCTATATTGAAAAACTGTTTTTT. The chain has TRBV7-8 and TRBJ1-4; 12 positions match TRBD1. The CDR3 loop spans 16 amino acids. Trimming at V came to 4 bases and at J to 7 bases, leaving 7 bases not matched to a gene. CDR1 and CDR2 from the germline V gene are SGHVS and FQNEAQ.

The CDR3 spells CASSTINEQFF. CDR3 DNA: TGTGCCAGCAGCACAATTAATGAGCAGTTCTTC. This sequence joins TRBV7-9 and TRBJ2-1; D gene uncertain. The CDR3 has 11 residues. Germline V gene lookup returns CDR1 SEHNR and CDR2 FQNEAQ (reference sequence). Trimming pared 5 bases from V and 7 bases from J, leaving 6 bases between. The full variable domain, rest sourced from reference TRBV7-9 and TRBJ2-1, is DTGVSQNPRHKITKRGQNVTFRCDPISEHNRLYWYRQTLGQGPEFLTYFQNEAQLEKSRLLSDRFSAERPKGSFSTLEIQRTEQGDSAMYLCASSTINEQFFGPGTRLTVL.

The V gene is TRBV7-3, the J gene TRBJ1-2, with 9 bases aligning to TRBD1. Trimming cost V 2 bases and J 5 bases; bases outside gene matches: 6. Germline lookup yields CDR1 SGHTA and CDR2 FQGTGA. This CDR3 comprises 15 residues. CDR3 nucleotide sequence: TGTGCCAGCAGCTTATATGCGACAGGGGGATATGGCTACACCTTC. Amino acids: CASSLYATGGYGYTF.

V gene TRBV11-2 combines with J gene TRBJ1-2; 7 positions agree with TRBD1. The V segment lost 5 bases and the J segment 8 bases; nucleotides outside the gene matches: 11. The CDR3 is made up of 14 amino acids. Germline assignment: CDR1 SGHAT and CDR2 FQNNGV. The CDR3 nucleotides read TGTGCCAGCAGCACCAGACAGGGATTAGGAGGCTACACCTTC. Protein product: CASSTRQGLGGYTF. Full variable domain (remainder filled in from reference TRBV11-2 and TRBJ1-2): EAGVAQSPRYKIIEKRQSVAFWCNPISGHATLYWYQQILGQGPKLLIQFQNNGVVDDSQLPKDRFSAERLKGVDSTLKIQPAKLEDSAVYLCASSTRQGLGGYTFGSGTRLTVV.